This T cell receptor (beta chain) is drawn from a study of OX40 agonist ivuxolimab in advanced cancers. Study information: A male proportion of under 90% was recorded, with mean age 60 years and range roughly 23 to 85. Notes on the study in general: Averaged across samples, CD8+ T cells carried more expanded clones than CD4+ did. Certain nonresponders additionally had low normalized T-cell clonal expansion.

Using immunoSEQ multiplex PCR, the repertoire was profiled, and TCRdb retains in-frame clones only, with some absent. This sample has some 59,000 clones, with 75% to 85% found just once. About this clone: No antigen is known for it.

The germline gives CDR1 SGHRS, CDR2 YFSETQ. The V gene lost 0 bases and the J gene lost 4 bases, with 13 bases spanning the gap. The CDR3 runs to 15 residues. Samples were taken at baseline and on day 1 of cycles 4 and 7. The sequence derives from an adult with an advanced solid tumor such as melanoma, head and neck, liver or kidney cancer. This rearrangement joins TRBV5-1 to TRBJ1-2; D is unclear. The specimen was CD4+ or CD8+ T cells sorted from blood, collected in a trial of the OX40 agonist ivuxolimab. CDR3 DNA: TGCGCCAGCAGCTTGGAGGACTCGGTCTCCTATGGCTACACCTTC. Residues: CASSLEDSVSYGYTF.